Included here is one T cell receptor (beta chain) sequence, with context. The age range of participants was about 18 to 90 years, with residence in under 30 US areas. In the original processing: The assay estimated nucleated cells by amplifying reference gene primers. Repertoires were generated with immunoSEQ multiplex PCR, while TCRdb's copy carries only in-frame clones and drops some. V and J calls and clone size come straight from that table; D and trimming were deduced from the DNA. The repertoire has 200,000 to 300,000 clones, approximately 90% of them found once; the top ten carry roughly 1.2%. This CDR3 comprises 14 residues. Trimming took 3 bases from V and 4 from J; bases not matched to a gene: 4. Germline CDR1 and CDR2: SGHRS and YFSETQ. The data were obtained in a study of blood T cell repertoires in COVID-19. Looking at the study overall: From the United States, Italy and Spain came samples of acute and convalescent COVID-19. Sources were T cells, B-cell-depleted T cells, or PBMCs; the material itself was cDNA or gDNA.

The chain links TRBV5-1 to TRBJ1-2; 9 bases fit TRBD1. The receptor was derived from a woman in her 40s with acute COVID-19. The sequenced sample was PBMCs or T cells enriched from blood (not recorded which). CDR3: CASSSGQGIYGYTF. CDR3 DNA sequence: TGCGCCAGCAGCTCTGGACAGGGGATCTATGGCTACACCTTC.